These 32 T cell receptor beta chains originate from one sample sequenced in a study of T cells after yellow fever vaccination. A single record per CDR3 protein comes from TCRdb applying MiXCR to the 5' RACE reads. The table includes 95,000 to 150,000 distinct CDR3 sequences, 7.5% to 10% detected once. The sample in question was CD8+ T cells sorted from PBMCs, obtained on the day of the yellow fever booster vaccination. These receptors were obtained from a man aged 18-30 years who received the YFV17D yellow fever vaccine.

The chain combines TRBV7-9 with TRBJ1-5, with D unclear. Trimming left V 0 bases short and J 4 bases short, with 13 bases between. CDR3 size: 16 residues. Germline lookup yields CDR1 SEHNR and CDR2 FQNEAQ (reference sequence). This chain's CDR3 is CASSLAGSGTNQPQHF. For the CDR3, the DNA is TGTGCCAGCAGCTTAGCCGGTTCAGGCACAAATCAGCCCCAGCATTTT. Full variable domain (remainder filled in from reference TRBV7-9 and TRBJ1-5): DTGVSQNPRHKITKRGQNVTFRCDPISEHNRLYWYRQTLGQGPEFLTYFQNEAQLEKSRLLSDRFSAERPKGSFSTLEIQRTEQGDSAMYLCASSLAGSGTNQPQHFGDGTRLSIL.

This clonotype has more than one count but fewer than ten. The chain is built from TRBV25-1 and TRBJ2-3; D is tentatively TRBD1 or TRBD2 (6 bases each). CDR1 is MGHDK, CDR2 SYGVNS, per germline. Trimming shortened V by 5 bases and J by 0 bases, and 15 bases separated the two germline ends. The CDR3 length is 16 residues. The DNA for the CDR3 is TGTGCCAGCAGTTCCGAAGGGGGGACTAGCACAGATACGCAGTATTTT. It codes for CASSSEGGTSTDTQYF.

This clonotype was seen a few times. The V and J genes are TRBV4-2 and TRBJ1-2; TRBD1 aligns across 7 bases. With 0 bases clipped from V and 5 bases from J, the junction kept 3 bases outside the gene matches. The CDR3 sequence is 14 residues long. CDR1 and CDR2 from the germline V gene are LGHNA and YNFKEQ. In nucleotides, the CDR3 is TGTGCCAGCAGCCAAGAACCAGGGGGGTATGGCTACACCTTC. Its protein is CASSQEPGGYGYTF.

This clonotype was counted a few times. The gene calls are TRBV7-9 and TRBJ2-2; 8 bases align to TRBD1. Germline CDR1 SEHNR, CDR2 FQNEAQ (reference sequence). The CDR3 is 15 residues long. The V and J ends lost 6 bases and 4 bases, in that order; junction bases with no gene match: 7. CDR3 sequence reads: CASSLGQDGTGELFF. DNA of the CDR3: TGTGCCAGCAGTTTGGGACAGGATGGCACCGGGGAGCTGTTTTTT.

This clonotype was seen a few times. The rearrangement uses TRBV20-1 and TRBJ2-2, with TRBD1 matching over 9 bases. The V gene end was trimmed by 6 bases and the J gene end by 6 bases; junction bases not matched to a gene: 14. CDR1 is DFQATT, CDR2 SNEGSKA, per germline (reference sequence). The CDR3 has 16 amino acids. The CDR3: CSARRIPGQGAGELFF. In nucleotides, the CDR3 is TGCAGTGCCCGGCGAATACCGGGACAGGGCGCCGGGGAGCTGTTTTTT.

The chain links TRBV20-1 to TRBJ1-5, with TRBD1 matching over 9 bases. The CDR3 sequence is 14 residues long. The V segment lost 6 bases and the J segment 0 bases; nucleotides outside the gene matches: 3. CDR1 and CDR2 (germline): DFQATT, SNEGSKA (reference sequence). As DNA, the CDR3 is TGCAGTGCAAGGGACAGGGTTAGCAATCAGCCCCAGCATTTT. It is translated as CSARDRVSNQPQHF.

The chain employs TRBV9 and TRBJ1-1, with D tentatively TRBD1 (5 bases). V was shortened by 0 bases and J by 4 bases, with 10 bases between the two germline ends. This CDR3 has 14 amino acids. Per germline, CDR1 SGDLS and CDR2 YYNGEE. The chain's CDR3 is CASSVAGGGTEAFF. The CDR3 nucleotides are TGTGCCAGCAGCGTAGCGGGGGGTGGCACTGAAGCTTTCTTT.

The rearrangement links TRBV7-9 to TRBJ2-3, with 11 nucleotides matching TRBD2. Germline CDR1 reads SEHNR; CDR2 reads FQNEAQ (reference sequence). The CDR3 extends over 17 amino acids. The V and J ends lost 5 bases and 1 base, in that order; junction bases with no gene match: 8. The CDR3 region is CASSPILAGGRTDTQYF. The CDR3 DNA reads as TGTGCCAGCAGCCCCATCCTAGCGGGGGGACGCACAGATACGCAGTATTTT.

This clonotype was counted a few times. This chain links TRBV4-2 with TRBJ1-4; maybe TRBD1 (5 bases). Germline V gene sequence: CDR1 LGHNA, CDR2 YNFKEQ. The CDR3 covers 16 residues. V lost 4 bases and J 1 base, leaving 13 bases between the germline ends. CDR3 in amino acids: CASSRWGKGTNEKLFF. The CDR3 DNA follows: TGTGCCAGCAGCCGCTGGGGGAAAGGAACTAATGAAAAACTGTTTTTT.

Here the CDR3 reads CASTPGTTGELFF. The CDR3 DNA reads as TGTGCCAGCACCCCAGGGACCACCGGGGAGCTGTTTTTT. The V and J genes are TRBV7-6 and TRBJ2-2; the D gene could be TRBD1 or TRBD2 (5 bases each). V gave up 7 bases and J gave up 4 bases, with 10 bases separating them. CDR3 length: 13 residues. The germline gives CDR1 SGHVS, CDR2 FNYEAQ.

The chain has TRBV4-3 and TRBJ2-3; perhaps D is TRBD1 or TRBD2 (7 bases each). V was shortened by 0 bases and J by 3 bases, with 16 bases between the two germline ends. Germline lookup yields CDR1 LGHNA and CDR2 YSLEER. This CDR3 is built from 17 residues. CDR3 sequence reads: CASSQDGGGQKTDTQYF. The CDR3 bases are TGCGCCAGCAGCCAAGATGGGGGGGGACAGAAGACAGATACGCAGTATTTT.

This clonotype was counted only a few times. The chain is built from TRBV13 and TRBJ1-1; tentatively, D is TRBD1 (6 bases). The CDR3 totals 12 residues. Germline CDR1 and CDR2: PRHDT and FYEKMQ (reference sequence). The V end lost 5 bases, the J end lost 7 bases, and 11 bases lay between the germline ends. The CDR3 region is CASSPGEGEAFF. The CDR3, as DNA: TGTGCCAGCAGCCCAGGGGAAGGTGAAGCTTTCTTT.

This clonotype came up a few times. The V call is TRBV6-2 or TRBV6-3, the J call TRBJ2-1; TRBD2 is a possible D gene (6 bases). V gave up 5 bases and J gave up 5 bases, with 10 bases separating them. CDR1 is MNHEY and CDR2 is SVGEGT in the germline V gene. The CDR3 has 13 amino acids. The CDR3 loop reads CASSPGLNNEQFF. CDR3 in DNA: TGTGCCAGCAGTCCGGGACTTAACAATGAGCAGTTCTTC.

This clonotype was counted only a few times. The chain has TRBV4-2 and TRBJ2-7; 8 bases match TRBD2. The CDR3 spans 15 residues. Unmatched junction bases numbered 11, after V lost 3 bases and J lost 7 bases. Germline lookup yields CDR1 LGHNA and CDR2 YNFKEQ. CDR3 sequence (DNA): TGTGCCAGCAGCCAGTATGGCGGGGGGTTAGGGGAGCAGTACTTC. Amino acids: CASSQYGGGLGEQYF.

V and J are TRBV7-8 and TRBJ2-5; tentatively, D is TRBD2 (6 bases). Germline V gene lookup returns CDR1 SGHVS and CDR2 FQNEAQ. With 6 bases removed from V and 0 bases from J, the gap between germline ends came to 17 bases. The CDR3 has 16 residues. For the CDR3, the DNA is TGTGCCAGCAGGCCGAGGCGGGGCGCTTACCAAGAGACCCAGTACTTC. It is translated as CASRPRRGAYQETQYF.

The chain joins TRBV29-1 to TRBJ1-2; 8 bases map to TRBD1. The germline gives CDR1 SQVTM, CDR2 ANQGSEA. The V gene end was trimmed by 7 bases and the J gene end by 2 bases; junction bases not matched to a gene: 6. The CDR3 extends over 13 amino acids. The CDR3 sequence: CSGQGLDNYGYTF. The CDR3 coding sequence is TGCAGCGGACAGGGGCTGGACAACTATGGCTACACCTTC.

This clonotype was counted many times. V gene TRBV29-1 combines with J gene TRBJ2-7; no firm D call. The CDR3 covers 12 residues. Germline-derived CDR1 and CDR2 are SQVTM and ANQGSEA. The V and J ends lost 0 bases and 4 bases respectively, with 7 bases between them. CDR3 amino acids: CSVEDGRYEQYF. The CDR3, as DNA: TGCAGCGTTGAAGATGGGCGGTACGAGCAGTACTTC.

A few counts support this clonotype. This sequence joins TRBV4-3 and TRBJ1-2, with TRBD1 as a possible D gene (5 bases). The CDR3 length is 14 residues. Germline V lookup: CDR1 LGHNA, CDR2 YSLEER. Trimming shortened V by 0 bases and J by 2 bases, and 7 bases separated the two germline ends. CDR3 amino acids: CASSQDRGNYGYTF. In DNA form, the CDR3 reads TGCGCCAGCAGCCAAGATCGGGGGAACTATGGCTACACCTTC.

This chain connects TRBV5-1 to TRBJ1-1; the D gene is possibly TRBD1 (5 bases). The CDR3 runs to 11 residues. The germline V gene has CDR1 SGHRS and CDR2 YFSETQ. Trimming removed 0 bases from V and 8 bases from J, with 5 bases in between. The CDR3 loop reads CASSLGQEAFF. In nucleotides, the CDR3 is TGCGCCAGCAGCTTGGGACAGGAAGCTTTCTTT.

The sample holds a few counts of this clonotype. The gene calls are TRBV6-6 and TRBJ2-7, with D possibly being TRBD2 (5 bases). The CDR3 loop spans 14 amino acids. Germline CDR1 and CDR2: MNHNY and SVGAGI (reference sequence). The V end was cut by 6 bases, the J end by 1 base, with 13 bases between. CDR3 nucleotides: TGTGCCAGCAGCGGCGGCCCGGGGTCCTACGAGCAGTACGTC. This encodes CASSGGPGSYEQYV.

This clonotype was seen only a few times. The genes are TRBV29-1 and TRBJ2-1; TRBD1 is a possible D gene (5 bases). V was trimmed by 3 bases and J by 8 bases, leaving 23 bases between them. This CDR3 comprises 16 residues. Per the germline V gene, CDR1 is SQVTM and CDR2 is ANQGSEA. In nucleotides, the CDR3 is TGCAGCGTTGAGAGCTTACCGGCAAGGGTACAGGATGAGCAGTTCTTC. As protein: CSVESLPARVQDEQFF.

CDR3 bases: TGCGCCAGCAGCCGCGACAGGGGTTATGGAAAACTGTTTTTT. Residues: CASSRDRGYGKLFF. The chain couples TRBV4-3 to TRBJ1-4, with 8 bases matching TRBD1. Germline CDR1 reads LGHNA; CDR2 reads YSLEER. The junction had 8 bases not matched to a gene; V was cut back by 4 bases and J by 10 bases. This CDR3 is built from 14 residues.

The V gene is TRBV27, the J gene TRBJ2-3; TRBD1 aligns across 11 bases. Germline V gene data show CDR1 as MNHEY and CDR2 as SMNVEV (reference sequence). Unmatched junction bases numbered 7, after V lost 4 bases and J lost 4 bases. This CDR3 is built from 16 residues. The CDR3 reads CASSYGTGGPADTQYF. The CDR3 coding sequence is TGTGCCAGCAGTTACGGGACAGGGGGGCCGGCAGATACGCAGTATTTT.

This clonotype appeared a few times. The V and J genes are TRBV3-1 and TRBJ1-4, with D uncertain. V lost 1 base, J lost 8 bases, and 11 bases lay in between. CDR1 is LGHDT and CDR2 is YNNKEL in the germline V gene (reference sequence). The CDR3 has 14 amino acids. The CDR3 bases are TGTGCCAGCAGCCAAGTCAGCCGGACCGAAAAACTGTTTTTT. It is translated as CASSQVSRTEKLFF.

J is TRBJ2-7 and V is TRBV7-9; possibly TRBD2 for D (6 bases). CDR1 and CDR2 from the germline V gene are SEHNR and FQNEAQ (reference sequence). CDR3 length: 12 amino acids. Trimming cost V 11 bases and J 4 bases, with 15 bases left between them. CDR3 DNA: TGTGCCTCCAGCCCGGGGGAGTACGAGCAGTACGTC. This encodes CASSPGEYEQYV.

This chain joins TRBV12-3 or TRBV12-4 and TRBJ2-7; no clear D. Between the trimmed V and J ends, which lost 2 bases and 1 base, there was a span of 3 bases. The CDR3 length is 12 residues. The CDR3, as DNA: TGTGCCAGCAGTTTAAGGTCCTACGAGCAGTACTTC. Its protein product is CASSLRSYEQYF.

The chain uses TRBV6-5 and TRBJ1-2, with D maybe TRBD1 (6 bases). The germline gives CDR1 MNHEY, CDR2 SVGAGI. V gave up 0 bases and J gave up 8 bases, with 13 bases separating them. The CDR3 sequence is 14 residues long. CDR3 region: CASSYSGGLSGYTF. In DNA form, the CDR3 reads TGTGCCAGCAGTTACTCGGGGGGGCTAAGCGGCTACACCTTC.

CDR3 region: CATSRSRGGQPQHF. For the CDR3, the DNA is TGTGCCACCAGCAGATCCAGGGGTGGGCAGCCCCAGCATTTT. The genes are TRBV15 and TRBJ1-5; the D gene is possibly TRBD1 (6 bases). Germline V lookup: CDR1 LNHNV, CDR2 YYDKDF (reference sequence). The CDR3 length is 14 residues. V lost 2 bases and J 7 bases, leaving 12 bases between the germline ends.

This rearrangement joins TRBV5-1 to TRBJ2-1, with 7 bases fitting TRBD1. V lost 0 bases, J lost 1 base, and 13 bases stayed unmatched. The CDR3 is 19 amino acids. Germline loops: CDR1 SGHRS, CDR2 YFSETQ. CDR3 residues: CASSLVLPGGLRSYNEQFF. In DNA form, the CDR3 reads TGCGCCAGCAGCTTGGTCCTCCCAGGGGGTTTAAGGTCCTACAATGAGCAGTTCTTC.

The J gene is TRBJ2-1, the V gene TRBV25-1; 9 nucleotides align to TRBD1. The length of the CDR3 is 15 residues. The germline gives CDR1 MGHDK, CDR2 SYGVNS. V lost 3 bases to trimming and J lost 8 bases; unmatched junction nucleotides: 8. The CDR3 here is CASSEFRDRVDEQFF. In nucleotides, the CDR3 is TGTGCCAGCAGTGAGTTCCGGGACAGGGTCGATGAGCAGTTCTTC.

CDR3 protein: CASSPRDTGSWRYTF. The CDR3 nucleotides read TGTGCCAGCAGCCCTCGAGACACAGGGTCGTGGCGCTACACCTTC. The chain links TRBV14 to TRBJ1-2, with a possible D match to TRBD1 (6 bases). With 4 bases removed from V and 9 bases from J, the gap between germline ends came to 21 bases. Germline V gene data show CDR1 as SGHDN and CDR2 as FVKESK. The length of the CDR3 is 15 residues.

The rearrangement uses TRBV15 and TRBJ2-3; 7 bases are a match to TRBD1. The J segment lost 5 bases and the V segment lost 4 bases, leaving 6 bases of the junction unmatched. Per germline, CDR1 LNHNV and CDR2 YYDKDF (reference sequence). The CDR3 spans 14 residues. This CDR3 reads CATSTRDSQDTQYF. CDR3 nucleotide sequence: TGTGCCACCAGCACACGGGACAGTCAAGATACGCAGTATTTT.